This TCR beta chain was recovered during a study of post-analysis software for immune sequencing data. Study observations and caveats: In patients, TRBV5-6, TRBV5-1 and TRBV20-1 belonged to four or five TRBV segments found more frequently than in controls.

This clonotype occurred a few times. Its antigen is not known. Carried by the TCR beta cDNA libraries were unique molecular identifiers. When 1 to 10 million T cells were used, they gave 500,000 or so cDNA molecules. TCRdb re-called the PCR reads with MiXCR, one entry per CDR3 protein. The sample yields about 400,000 distinct CDR3 sequences, roughly 35% seen once. CDR1 and CDR2 (germline): SNHLY, FYNNEI. CDR3 size: 15 residues. Trimming took 0 bases from V and 2 from J, leaving 8 bases between them. Material: blood. The sequence derives from a girl between 10 and 17 years old with multiple sclerosis. The chain couples TRBV2 to TRBJ2-1, with a tentative D call TRBD2 (5 bases). The CDR3 is CASSEADLTYNEQFF. DNA for the CDR3: TGTGCCAGCAGTGAAGCGGACTTAACCTACAATGAGCAGTTCTTC.